This T cell receptor (beta chain) was captured in a study of cytotoxic CD8 clonotypes in ibrutinib-treated CLL. Study-wide background: Once treatment had gone on for a median of 12 months, range 6 to 36, response samples were drawn.

Generated by immunoSEQ multiplex PCR, the TCRdb table keeps only in-frame clones and is missing some. The sample holds about 160,000 clones, roughly four fifths seen once. This CDR3 has 14 residues. Germline V gives CDR1 SGHAT, CDR2 FQNNGV. V gave up 0 bases and J gave up 4 bases, with 9 bases separating them. The chain carries TRBV11-2 and TRBJ1-1; D is uncertain. The receptor was derived from a human donor with chronic lymphocytic leukemia. The sequences come from PBMCs, collected after 24 months of ibrutinib treatment. The CDR3 loop is CASSLDFQGTEAFF. DNA for the CDR3: TGTGCCAGCAGCTTAGACTTCCAAGGCACTGAAGCTTTCTTT.